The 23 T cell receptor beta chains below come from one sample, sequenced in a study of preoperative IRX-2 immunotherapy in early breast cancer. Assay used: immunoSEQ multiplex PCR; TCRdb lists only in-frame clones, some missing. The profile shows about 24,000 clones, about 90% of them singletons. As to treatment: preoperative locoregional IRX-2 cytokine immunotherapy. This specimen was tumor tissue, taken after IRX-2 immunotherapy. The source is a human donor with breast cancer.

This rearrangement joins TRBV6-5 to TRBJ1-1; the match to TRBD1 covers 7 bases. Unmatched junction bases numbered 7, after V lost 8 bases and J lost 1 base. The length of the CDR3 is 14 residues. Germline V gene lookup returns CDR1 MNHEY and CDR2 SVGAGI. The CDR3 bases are TGTGCCAGCCGACAGGGCGGTACGAACACTGAAGCTTTCTTT. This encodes CASRQGGTNTEAFF.

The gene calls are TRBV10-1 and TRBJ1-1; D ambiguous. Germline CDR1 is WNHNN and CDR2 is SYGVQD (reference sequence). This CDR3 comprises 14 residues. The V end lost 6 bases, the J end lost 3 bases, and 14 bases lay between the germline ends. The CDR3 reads CASSPAGGDTEAFF. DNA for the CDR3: TGCGCCAGCAGCCCGGCAGGCGGGGACACTGAAGCTTTCTTT.

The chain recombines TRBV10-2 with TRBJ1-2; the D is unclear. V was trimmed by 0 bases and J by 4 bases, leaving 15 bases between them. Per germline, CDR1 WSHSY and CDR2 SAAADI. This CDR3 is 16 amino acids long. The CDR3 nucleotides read TGCGCCAGCAGTGAGTCCTATGGCAACGAGGCCTATGGCTACACCTTC. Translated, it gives CASSESYGNEAYGYTF.

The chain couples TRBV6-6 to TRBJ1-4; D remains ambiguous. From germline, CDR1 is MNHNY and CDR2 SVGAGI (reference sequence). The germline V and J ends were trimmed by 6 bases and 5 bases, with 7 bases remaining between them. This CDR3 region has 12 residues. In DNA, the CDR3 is TGTGCCAGCAGACCCCCCAATGAAAAACTGTTTTTT. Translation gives CASRPPNEKLFF.

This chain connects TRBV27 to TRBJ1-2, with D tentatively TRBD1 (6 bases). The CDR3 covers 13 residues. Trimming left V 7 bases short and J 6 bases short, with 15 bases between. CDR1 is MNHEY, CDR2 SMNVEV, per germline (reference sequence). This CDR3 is CASKGWGADGYTF. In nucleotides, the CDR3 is TGTGCCAGCAAAGGTTGGGGGGCGGATGGCTACACCTTC.

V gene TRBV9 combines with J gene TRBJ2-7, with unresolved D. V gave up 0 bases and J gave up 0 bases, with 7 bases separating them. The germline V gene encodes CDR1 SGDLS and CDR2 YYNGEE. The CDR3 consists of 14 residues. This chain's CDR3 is CASSVDVSSYEQYF. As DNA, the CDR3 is TGTGCCAGCAGCGTAGACGTTAGCTCCTACGAGCAGTACTTC.

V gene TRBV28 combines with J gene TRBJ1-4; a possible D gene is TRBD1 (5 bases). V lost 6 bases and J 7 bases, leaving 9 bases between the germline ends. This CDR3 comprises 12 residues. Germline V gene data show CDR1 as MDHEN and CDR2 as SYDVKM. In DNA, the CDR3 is TGTGCCAGCAGGGGGGAGGGTGAAAAACTGTTTTTT. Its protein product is CASRGEGEKLFF.

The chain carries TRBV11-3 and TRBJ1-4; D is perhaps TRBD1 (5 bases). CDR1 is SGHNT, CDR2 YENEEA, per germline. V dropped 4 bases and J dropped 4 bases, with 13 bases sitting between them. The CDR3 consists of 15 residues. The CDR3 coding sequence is TGTGCCAGCAGCTCTCAGGGTGGGAGTAATGAAAAACTGTTTTTT. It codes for CASSSQGGSNEKLFF. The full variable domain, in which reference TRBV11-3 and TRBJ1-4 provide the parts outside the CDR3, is EAGVVQSPRYKIIEKKQPVAFWCNPISGHNTLYWYLQNLGQGPELLIRYENEEAVDDSQLPKDRFSAERLKGVDSTLKIQPAELGDSAVYLCASSSQGGSNEKLFFGSGTQLSVL.

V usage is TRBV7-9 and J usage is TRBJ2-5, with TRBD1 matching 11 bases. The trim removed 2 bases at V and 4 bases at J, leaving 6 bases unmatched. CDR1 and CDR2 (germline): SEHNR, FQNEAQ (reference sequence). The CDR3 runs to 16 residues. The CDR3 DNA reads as TGTGCCAGCAGCTTATGGGACAGGGGGATCCGAGAGACCCAGTACTTC. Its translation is CASSLWDRGIRETQYF.

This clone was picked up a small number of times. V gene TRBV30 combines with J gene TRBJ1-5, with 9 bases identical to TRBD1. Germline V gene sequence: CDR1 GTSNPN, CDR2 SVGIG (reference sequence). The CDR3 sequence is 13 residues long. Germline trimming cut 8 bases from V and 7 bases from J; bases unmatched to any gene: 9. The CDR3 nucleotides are TGTGCCATCGGGACAGGGACCAAACAGCCCCAGCATTTT. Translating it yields CAIGTGTKQPQHF.

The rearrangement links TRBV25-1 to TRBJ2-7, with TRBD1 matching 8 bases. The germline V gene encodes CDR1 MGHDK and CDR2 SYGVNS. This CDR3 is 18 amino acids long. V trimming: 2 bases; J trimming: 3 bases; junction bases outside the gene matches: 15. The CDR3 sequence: CASSEPAGGASSGYEQYF. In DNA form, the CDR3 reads TGTGCCAGCAGTGAACCCGCAGGGGGCGCAAGTTCTGGCTACGAGCAGTACTTC.

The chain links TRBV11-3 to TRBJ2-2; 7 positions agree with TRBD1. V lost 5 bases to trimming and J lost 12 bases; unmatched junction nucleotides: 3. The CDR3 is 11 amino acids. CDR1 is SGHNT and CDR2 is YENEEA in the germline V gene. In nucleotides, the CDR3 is TGTGCCAGCAGCCGAGGGGGCCAGCTGTTTTTT. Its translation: CASSRGGQLFF.

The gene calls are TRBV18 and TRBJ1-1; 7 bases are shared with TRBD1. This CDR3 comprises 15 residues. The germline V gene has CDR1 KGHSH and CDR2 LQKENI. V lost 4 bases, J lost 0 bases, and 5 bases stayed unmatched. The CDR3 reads CASSLSGQLNTEAFF. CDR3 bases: TGTGCCAGCTCACTTTCGGGACAGTTGAACACTGAAGCTTTCTTT.

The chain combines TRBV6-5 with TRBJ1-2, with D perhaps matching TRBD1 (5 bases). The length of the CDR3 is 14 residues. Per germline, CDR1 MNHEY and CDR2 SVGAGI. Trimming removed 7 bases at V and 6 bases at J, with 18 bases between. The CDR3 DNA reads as TGTGCCAGCACCGACAGAACCAGGGACCATGGCTACACCTTC. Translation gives CASTDRTRDHGYTF.

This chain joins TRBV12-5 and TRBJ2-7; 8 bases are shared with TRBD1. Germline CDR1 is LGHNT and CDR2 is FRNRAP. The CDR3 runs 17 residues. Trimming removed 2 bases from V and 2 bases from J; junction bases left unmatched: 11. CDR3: CASGLPSHRGFPYEQYF. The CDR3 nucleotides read TGTGCTAGTGGTTTGCCGTCCCACAGGGGGTTCCCCTACGAGCAGTACTTC. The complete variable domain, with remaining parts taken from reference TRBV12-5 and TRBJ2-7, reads DARVTQTPRHKVTEMGQEVTMRCQPILGHNTVFWYRQTMMQGLELLAYFRNRAPLDDSGMPKDRFSAEMPDATLATLKIQPSEPRDSAVYFCASGLPSHRGFPYEQYFGPGTRLTVT.

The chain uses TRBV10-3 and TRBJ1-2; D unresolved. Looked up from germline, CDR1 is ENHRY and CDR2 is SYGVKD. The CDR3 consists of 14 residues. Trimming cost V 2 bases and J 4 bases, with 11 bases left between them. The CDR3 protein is CAISEGGNLYGYTF. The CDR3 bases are TGTGCCATCAGTGAGGGAGGGAACCTCTATGGCTACACCTTC.

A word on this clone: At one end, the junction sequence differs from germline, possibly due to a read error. The CDR3 spells CASTYGLQGTEAFF. The CDR3 DNA follows: TGTGCCAGCACTTACGGACTCCAGGGGACTGAAGCTTTCTTT. The V call is TRBV6-5, the J call TRBJ1-1; TRBD1 might be the D (6 bases). The germline CDR1 and CDR2 sequences are MNHEY and SVGAGI. This CDR3 contains 14 residues.

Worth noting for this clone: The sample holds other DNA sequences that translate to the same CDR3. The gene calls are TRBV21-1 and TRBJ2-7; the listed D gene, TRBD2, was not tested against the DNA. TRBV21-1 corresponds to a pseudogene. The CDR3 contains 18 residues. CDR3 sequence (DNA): TGTGCCAGCAGCTCCCGCAGGCCTAGCGGGGGGGCCAACTACGAGCAGTACTTC. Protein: CASSSRRPSGGANYEQYF.

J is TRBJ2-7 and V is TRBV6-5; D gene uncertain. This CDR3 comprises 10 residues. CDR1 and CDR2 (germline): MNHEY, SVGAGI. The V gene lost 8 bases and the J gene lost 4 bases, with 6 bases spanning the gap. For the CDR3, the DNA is TGTGCCAGCGGTACATACGAGCAGTACTTC. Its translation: CASGTYEQYF.

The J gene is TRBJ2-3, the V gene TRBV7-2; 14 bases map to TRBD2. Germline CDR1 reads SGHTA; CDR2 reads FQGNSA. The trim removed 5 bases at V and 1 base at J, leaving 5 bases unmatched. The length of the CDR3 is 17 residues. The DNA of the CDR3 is TGTGCCAGCAGCAAGACTAGCGGGGGGGGCCGCACAGATACGCAGTATTTT. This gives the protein CASSKTSGGGRTDTQYF.

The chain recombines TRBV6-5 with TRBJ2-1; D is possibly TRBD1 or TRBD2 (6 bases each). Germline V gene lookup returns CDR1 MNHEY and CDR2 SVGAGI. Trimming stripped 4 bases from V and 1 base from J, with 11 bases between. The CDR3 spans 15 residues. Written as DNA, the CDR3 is TGTGCCAGCAGTTCGACTAGGGGGTCCTACAATGAGCAGTTCTTC. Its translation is CASSSTRGSYNEQFF.

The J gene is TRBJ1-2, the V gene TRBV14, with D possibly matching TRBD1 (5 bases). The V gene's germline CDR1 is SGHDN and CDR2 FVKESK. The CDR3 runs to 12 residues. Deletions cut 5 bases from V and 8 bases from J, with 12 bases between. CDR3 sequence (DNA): TGTGCCAGCAGCGAAGGGGTCGTGGGCTACACCTTC. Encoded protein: CASSEGVVGYTF.

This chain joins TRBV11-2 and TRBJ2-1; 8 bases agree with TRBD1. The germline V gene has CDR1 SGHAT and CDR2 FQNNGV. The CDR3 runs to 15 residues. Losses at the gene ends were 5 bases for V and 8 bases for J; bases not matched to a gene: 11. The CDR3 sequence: CASSLSGQGSDEQFF. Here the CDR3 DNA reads TGTGCCAGCAGCCTCAGTGGACAGGGTTCAGATGAGCAGTTCTTC.